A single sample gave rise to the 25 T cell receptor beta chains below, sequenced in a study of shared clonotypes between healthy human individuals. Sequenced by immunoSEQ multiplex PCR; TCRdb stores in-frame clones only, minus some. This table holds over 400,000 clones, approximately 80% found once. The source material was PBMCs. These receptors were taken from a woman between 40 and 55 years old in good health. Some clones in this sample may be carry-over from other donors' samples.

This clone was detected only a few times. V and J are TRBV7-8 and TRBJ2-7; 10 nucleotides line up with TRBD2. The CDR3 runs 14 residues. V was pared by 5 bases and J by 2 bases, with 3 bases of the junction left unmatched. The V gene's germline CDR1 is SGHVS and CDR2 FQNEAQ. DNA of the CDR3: TGTGCCAGCAGCATACTAGCGGGGACCTACGAGCAGTACTTC. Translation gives CASSILAGTYEQYF.

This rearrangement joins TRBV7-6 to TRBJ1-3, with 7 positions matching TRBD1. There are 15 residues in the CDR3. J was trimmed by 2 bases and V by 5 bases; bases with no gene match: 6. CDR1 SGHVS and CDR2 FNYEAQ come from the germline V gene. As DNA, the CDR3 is TGTGCCAGCAGCCGCCAAACAGGGGCTGGAAACACCATATATTTT. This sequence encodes CASSRQTGAGNTIYF.

This CDR3 reads CASSPRDGRNTEAFF. As DNA, the CDR3 is TGTGCCAGCAGCCCGCGGGACGGCCGGAACACTGAAGCTTTCTTT. The rearrangement uses TRBV5-5 and TRBJ1-1; a possible D gene is TRBD1 (5 bases). CDR1 and CDR2 from the germline V gene are SGHKS and YYEKEE (reference sequence). The CDR3 runs 15 residues. Trimming cost V 4 bases and J 1 base, with 14 bases left between them.

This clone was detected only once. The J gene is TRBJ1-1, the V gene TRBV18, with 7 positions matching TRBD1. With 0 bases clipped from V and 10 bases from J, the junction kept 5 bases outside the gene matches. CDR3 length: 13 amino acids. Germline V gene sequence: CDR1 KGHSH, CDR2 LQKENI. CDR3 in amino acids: CASSPPGTVRAFF. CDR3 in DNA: TGTGCCAGCTCACCACCGGGGACAGTTAGAGCTTTCTTT.

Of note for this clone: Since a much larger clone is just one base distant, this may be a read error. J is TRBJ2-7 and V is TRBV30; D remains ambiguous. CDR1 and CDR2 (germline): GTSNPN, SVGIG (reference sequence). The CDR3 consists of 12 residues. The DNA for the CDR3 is TGTGACTGGAGTGTAGGGACCTACGAGCAGTACTTC. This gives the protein CDWSVGTYEQYF.

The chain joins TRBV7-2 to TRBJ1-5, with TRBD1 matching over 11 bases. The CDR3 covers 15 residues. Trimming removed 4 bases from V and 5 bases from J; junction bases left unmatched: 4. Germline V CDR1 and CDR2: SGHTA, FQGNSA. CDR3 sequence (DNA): TGTGCCAGCAGCTGGACAGGGGGCTCTGATCAGCCCCAGCATTTT. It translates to CASSWTGGSDQPQHF.

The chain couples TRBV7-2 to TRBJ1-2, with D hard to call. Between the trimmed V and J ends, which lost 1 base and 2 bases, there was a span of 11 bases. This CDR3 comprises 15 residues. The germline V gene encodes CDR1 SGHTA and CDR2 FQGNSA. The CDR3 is CASSLVAVANYGYTF. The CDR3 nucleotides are TGTGCCAGCAGCTTAGTCGCAGTGGCAAACTATGGCTACACCTTC.

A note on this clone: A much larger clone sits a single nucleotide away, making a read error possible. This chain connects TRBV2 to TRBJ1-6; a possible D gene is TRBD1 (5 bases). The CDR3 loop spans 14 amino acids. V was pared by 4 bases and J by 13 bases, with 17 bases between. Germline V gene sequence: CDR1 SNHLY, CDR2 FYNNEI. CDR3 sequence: CASSGTTAFPPLHF. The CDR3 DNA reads TGTGCCAGCAGTGGAACGACAGCGTTCCCCCCCCTCCACTTT.

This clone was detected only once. DNA for the CDR3: TGTGCCAGCAGCCTCGCAGGGGATCAGCCCCAGCATTTT. Protein sequence: CASSLAGDQPQHF. The V and J genes are TRBV5-5 and TRBJ1-5; D possibly corresponds to TRBD1 (6 bases). Trimming removed 4 bases from V and 5 bases from J, with 10 bases in between. Germline V gives CDR1 SGHKS, CDR2 YYEKEE (reference sequence). The CDR3 is made up of 13 amino acids.

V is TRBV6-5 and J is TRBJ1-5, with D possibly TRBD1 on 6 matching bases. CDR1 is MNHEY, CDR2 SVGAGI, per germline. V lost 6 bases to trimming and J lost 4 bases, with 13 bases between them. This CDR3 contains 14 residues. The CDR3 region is CASSRGTPNQPQHF. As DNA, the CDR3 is TGTGCCAGCAGCCGGGGGACACCGAATCAGCCCCAGCATTTT.

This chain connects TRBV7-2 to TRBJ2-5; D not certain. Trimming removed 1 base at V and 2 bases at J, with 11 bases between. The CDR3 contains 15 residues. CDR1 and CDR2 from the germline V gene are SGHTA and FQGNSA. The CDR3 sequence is CASSLDRGKQETQYF. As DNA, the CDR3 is TGTGCCAGCAGCTTAGATCGTGGAAAGCAAGAGACCCAGTACTTC.

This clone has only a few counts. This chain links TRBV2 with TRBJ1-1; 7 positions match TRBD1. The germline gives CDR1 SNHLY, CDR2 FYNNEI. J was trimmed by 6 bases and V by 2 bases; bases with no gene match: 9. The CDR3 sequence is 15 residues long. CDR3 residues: CASSEIRQGKAEAFF. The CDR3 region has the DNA TGTGCCAGCAGTGAAATCCGACAGGGTAAGGCTGAAGCTTTCTTT.

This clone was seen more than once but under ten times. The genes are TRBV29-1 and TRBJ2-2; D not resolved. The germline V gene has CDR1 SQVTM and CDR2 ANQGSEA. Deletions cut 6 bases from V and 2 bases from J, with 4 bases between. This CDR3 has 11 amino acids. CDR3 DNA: TGCAGCGTCTCTAACACCGGGGAGCTGTTTTTT. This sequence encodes CSVSNTGELFF.

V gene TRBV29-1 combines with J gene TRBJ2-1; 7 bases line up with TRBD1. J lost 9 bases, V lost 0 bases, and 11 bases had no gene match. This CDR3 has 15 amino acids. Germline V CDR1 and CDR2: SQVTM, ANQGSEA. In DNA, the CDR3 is TGCAGCGTTGAAGAACAAGGGACAGTTGATGGTGAGCAGTTCTTC. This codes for CSVEEQGTVDGEQFF.

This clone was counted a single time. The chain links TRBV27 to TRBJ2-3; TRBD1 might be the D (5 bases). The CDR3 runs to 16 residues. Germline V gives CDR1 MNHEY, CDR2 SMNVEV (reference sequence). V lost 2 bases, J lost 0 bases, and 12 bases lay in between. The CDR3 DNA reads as TGTGCCAGCAGTTTAGAAGGGGCGCCTAGCACAGATACGCAGTATTTT. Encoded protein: CASSLEGAPSTDTQYF.

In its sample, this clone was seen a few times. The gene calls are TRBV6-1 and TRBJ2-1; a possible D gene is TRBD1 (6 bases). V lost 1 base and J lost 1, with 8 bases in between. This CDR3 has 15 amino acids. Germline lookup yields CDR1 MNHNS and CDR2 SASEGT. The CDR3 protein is CASSEEQGSYNEQFF. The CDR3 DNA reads TGTGCCAGCAGTGAAGAACAGGGTTCCTACAATGAGCAGTTCTTC.

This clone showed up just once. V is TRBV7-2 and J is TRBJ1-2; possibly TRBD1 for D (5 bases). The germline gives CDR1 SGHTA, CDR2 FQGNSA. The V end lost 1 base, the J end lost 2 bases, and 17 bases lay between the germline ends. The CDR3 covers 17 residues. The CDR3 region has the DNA TGTGCCAGCAGCTTAGGGGCGGGTCGGGACTGGAACTATGGCTACACCTTC. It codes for CASSLGAGRDWNYGYTF.

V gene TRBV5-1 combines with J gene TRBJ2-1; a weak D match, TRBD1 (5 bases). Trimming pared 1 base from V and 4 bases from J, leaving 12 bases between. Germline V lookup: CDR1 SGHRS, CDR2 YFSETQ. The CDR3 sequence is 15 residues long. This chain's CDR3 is CASSLTGPEYNEQFF. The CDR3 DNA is TGCGCCAGCAGCTTGACAGGTCCTGAGTACAATGAGCAGTTCTTC.

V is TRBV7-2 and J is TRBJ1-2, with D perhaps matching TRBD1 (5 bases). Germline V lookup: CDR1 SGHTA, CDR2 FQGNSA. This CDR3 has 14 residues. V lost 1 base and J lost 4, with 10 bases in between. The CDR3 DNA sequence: TGTGCCAGCAGCTTAGGGGGGGAGATCTATGGCTACACCTTC. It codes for CASSLGGEIYGYTF.

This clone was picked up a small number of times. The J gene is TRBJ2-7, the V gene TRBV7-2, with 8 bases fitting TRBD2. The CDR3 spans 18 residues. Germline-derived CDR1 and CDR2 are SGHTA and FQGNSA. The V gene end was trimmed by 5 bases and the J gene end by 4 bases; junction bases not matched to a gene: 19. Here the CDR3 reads CASSLVGGLAGGGYEQYF. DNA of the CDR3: TGTGCCAGCAGCCTAGTCGGGGGTCTAGCGGGCGGTGGGTACGAGCAGTACTTC.

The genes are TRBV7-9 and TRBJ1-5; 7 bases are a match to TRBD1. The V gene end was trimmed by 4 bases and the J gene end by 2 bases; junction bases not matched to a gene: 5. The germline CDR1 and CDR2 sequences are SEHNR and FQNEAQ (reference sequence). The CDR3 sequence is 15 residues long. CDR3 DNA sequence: TGTGCCAGCAGCTCAACCGGGACAGGCAATCAGCCCCAGCATTTT. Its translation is CASSSTGTGNQPQHF.

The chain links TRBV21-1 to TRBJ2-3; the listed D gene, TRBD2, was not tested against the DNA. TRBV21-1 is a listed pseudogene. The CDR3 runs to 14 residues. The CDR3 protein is CASREGASTDTQYF. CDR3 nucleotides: TGTGCCAGCAGAGAAGGAGCTAGCACAGATACGCAGTATTTT.

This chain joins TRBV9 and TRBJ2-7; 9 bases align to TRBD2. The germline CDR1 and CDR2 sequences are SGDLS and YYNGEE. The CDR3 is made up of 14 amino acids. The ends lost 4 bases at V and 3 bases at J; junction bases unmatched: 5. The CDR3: CASSFSGGDYEQYF. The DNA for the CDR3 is TGTGCCAGCAGCTTTAGCGGGGGTGACTACGAGCAGTACTTC.

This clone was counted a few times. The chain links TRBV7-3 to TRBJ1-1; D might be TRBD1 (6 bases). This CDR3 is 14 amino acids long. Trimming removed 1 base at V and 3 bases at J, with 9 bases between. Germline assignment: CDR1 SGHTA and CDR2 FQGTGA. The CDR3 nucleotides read TGTGCCAGCAGCTTAAGCGCAGGGGACACTGAAGCTTTCTTT. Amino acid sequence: CASSLSAGDTEAFF.

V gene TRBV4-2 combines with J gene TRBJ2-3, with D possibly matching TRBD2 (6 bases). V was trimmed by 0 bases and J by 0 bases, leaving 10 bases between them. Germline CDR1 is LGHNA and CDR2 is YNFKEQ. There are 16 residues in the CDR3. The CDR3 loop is CASSQDWGDSTDTQYF. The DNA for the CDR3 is TGTGCCAGCAGCCAAGATTGGGGGGATAGCACAGATACGCAGTATTTT.